These 16 T cell receptor beta chains originate from one sample sequenced in a study of Ad26.COV2.S vaccination and SARS-CoV-2 variants. The treatment was: approximately 18 received Ad26.COV2.S at low or high dose, single or two shots; about 5 received placebo; per-sample allocation not given. Sample collection was performed on day 63 after the first vaccine or placebo injection. This table comes from immunoSEQ multiplex PCR, and its TCRdb copy is limited to in-frame clones, with some not included. This table holds about 400,000 clones, more than 75% found once. The sequencing here drew on peripheral blood, taken in a trial of Ad26.COV2.S vaccine versus placebo. These receptors were obtained from a person between 18 and 60 years old who received the Ad26.COV2.S COVID-19 vaccine or a placebo.

A note on this clone: Other DNA variants within this sample encode the same CDR3. This chain connects TRBV7-3 to TRBJ2-3, with D unclear. The germline V and J ends were trimmed by 5 bases and 2 bases, with 11 bases remaining between them. This CDR3 is 14 amino acids long. Germline V CDR1 and CDR2: SGHTA, FQGTGA. The CDR3 reads CASSPGLATDTQYF. CDR3 sequence (DNA): TGTGCCAGCAGCCCCGGTCTCGCCACAGATACGCAGTATTTT.

This chain links TRBV7-3 with TRBJ2-1; D unclear. The CDR3 is made up of 14 amino acids. With 5 bases removed from V and 2 bases from J, the gap between germline ends came to 10 bases. Germline V gives CDR1 SGHTA, CDR2 FQGTGA. The CDR3 sequence is CASSQTRTYNEQFF. DNA of the CDR3: TGTGCCAGCAGCCAGACCAGGACCTACAATGAGCAGTTCTTC.

The chain employs TRBV9 and TRBJ1-6; tentative D call: TRBD1 (5 bases). The V and J ends lost 3 bases and 10 bases respectively, with 17 bases between them. The V gene's germline CDR1 is SGDLS and CDR2 YYNGEE. The CDR3 extends over 15 amino acids. In DNA form, the CDR3 reads TGTGCCAGCAGCGCGTTAGACAGAGGAGCCTCACCCCTCCACTTT. Its protein product is CASSALDRGASPLHF.

The gene calls are TRBV28 and TRBJ1-5; 7 bases are a match to TRBD1. V was pared by 5 bases and J by 0 bases, with 4 bases of the junction left unmatched. The CDR3 sequence is 15 residues long. The germline CDR1 and CDR2 sequences are MDHEN and SYDVKM. In DNA, the CDR3 is TGTGCCAGCAGTGTCACAGGGGATAGCAATCAGCCCCAGCATTTT. It codes for CASSVTGDSNQPQHF.

The V and J genes are TRBV5-6 and TRBJ1-2; TRBD1 might be the D (6 bases). CDR1 is SGHDT, CDR2 YYEEEE, per germline. The CDR3 sequence is 16 residues long. The ends were cut back, 3 bases at V and 3 bases at J, with 18 bases in the middle. In nucleotides, the CDR3 is TGTGCCAGCAGCTCGACCGATGGCAGGGGAGACTATGGCTACACCTTC. It codes for CASSSTDGRGDYGYTF.

The chain couples TRBV7-2 to TRBJ2-5, with D unclear. CDR1 is SGHTA and CDR2 is FQGNSA in the germline V gene. The CDR3 length is 16 residues. The ends were cut back, 0 bases at V and 0 bases at J, with 11 bases in the middle. The CDR3 loop reads CASSLAVRLNQETQYF. The CDR3 DNA reads TGTGCCAGCAGCTTAGCGGTTCGACTTAACCAAGAGACCCAGTACTTC. The complete variable domain, with remaining parts taken from reference TRBV7-2 and TRBJ2-5, reads GAGVSQSPSNKVTEKGKDVELRCDPISGHTALYWYRQSLGQGLEFLIYFQGNSAPDKSGLPSDRFSAERTGGSVSTLTIQRTQQEDSAVYLCASSLAVRLNQETQYFGPGTRLLVL.

As to this clone: The junction departs from germline at one end; a sequencing error may be responsible. The chain links TRBV3-1 (or the pseudogene TRBV3-2) to TRBJ2-1; D call uncertain. CDR3 length equals 13 residues. Germline V CDR1 and CDR2: LGHDT, YNNKEL (reference sequence). This CDR3 is CATSAFSYNEQFF. The CDR3 DNA follows: TGTGCCACCAGCGCTTTCTCCTACAATGAGCAGTTCTTC.

The chain has TRBV6-1 and TRBJ1-1, with D possibly matching TRBD1 (5 bases). Trimming cost V 2 bases and J 10 bases, with 14 bases left between them. The CDR3 sequence is 13 residues long. Germline V gene data show CDR1 as MNHNS and CDR2 as SASEGT. The CDR3 is CASSELHPGLAFF. The CDR3 DNA follows: TGTGCCAGCAGTGAACTCCACCCAGGGTTAGCTTTCTTT.

V gene TRBV3-1 (or the pseudogene TRBV3-2) combines with J gene TRBJ2-7; TRBD2 matches at 8 bases. This CDR3 spans 15 amino acids. The junction had 4 bases not matched to a gene; V was cut back by 1 base and J by 2 bases. Germline lookup yields CDR1 LGHDT and CDR2 YNNKEL (reference sequence). CDR3 DNA: TGTGCCAGCAGCCAAGGACTAGCGACTACCTACGAGCAGTACTTC. Translating gives CASSQGLATTYEQYF.

The chain has TRBV6-1 and TRBJ2-7; 13 nucleotides match TRBD2. CDR1 MNHNS and CDR2 SASEGT come from the germline V gene. Trimming cost V 0 bases and J 4 bases; bases outside gene matches: 9. The CDR3 is made up of 18 amino acids. The CDR3 loop reads CASSEAFPGLAGRYEQYF. As DNA, the CDR3 is TGTGCCAGCAGTGAAGCTTTTCCGGGACTAGCGGGGAGATACGAGCAGTACTTC.

In its sample, this clone was seen a few times. Other DNA sequences within the sample encode an identical CDR3. The CDR3 protein is CASSYSGLSGNTIYF. The CDR3 bases are TGTGCCAGCAGTTACTCGGGACTCTCCGGAAACACCATATATTTT. The rearrangement uses TRBV6-5 and TRBJ1-3; perhaps TRBD1 as D (5 bases). This CDR3 is 15 amino acids long. V lost 0 bases and J 4 bases, leaving 10 bases between the germline ends. Germline CDR1 MNHEY, CDR2 SVGAGI.

This clone appeared a few times. The chain recombines TRBV14 with TRBJ1-6; TRBD1 agrees at 9 bases. Per germline, CDR1 SGHDN and CDR2 FVKESK. J gave up 8 bases and V 5 bases, and 4 bases lay outside the gene matches. This CDR3 contains 14 residues. CDR3 residues: CASSTTGGDSPLHF. CDR3 nucleotide sequence: TGTGCCAGCAGCACCACAGGGGGCGATTCACCCCTCCACTTT.

A remark on this clone: One junction end disagrees with the germline gene, perhaps due to a read error. The chain has TRBV2 and TRBJ2-4, with 8 bases matching TRBD1. The germline CDR1 and CDR2 sequences are SNHLY and FYNNEI. This CDR3 is 14 amino acids long. The CDR3 protein is CASSELQGAGGRDF. Here the CDR3 DNA reads TGTGCCAGCAGTGAGTTGCAGGGGGCAGGTGGAAGGGACTTC.

The chain links TRBV5-4 to TRBJ2-7; 10 bases are shared with TRBD1. CDR1 is SGHNT and CDR2 is YYREEE in the germline V gene (reference sequence). The CDR3 consists of 17 residues. V was pared by 3 bases and J by 1 base, with 10 bases of the junction left unmatched. This CDR3 is CASSSYPGQGLSYEQYF. The CDR3 bases are TGTGCCAGCAGCTCATATCCGGGACAGGGGCTTTCCTACGAGCAGTACTTC. Full variable domain (outside the CDR3, taken from reference TRBV5-4 and TRBJ2-7): ETGVTQSPTHLIKTRGQQVTLRCSSQSGHNTVSWYQQALGQGPQFIFQYYREEENGRGNFPPRFSGLQFPNYSSELNVNALELDDSALYLCASSSYPGQGLSYEQYFGPGTRLTVT.

This rearrangement joins TRBV6-1 to TRBJ2-3; 7 bases align to TRBD1. The CDR3 consists of 17 residues. V lost 2 bases to trimming and J lost 5 bases; unmatched junction nucleotides: 13. Germline V lookup: CDR1 MNHNS, CDR2 SASEGT. For the CDR3, the DNA is TGTGCCAGCAGTGAATCTTTCTACAGGGGAGTAAGAGATACGCAGTATTTT. Protein: CASSESFYRGVRDTQYF.

The chain joins TRBV19 to TRBJ1-1; a weak D match, TRBD1 (6 bases). Trimming shortened V by 4 bases and J by 7 bases, and 19 bases separated the two germline ends. The CDR3 runs to 15 residues. CDR1 is LNHDA and CDR2 is SQIVND in the germline V gene (reference sequence). Written as DNA, the CDR3 is TGTGCCAGTAGTACCAGACGAGGGGGGTTCAATGAAGCTTTCTTT. This gives the protein CASSTRRGGFNEAFF.